This TCR beta chain comes out of a study of Graves' ophthalmopathy and Graves' hyperthyroidism. General observations from the study: The model flagged ophthalmopathy progression at more than 70% sensitivity and under 75% specificity. Blood also contained most of the expanded thyroid clonotypes above 0.001 frequency.

CDR1 and CDR2 from the germline V gene are ENHRY and SYGVKD. V gave up 10 bases and J gave up 0 bases, with 13 bases separating them. There are 15 residues in the CDR3. The authors amplified TCR beta CDR3 regions from RNA transcripts. Scientists carried out first-round RT-PCR using HTBI primers and then a second-round multiplex PCR. TCRdb re-called the multiplex PCR reads through MiXCR, storing one row per CDR3 protein. This sample has 740,000 or so distinct CDR3 sequences, with 35% to 50% found just once. Other autoimmune diseases, uncontrolled infections, pregnancy or lactation led to the exclusion of patients. This clonotype was observed at least ten times. No antigen is known for it.

The receptor comes from an adult man with Graves' ophthalmopathy. The sequencing sample was made of peripheral blood. This sequence joins TRBV10-3 and TRBJ1-6; D unresolved. The CDR3 is CASMGAFSYNSPLHF. The CDR3 DNA follows: TGTGCCAGCATGGGAGCGTTCTCCTATAATTCACCCCTCCACTTT.